Described below is a single T cell receptor beta chain sequence and its context. Its antigen is undetermined. CDR3 length: 18 residues. Unmatched junction bases numbered 8, after V lost 5 bases and J lost 0 bases. Germline V gives CDR1 SGHNT, CDR2 YENEEA. Some clones are missing from TCRdb's copy, which holds only in-frame ones; the method was immunoSEQ multiplex PCR. The sample shows about 26,000 clones, approximately 78% of them seen only once. This record belongs to a study of T cells in localized non-small cell lung cancer. Study-wide findings and caveats: Longer overall survival was seen with higher T cell density measured in blood. There was higher T cell clonality in uninvolved adjacent lung than in tumor, and it was highest there. Sequencing was limited to one tumor region, leaving the possibility of heterogeneity open. There were a median roughly 60 of the top 100 tumor clones appearing in adjacent lung.

This receptor was identified in a woman aged 35-70 years with stage I lung adenocarcinoma. Specimen: peripheral blood, collected before any cancer treatment. This chain uses TRBV11-3 with TRBJ2-6; TRBD1 agrees at 9 bases. The DNA of the CDR3 is TGTGCCAGCAGCCCAGGGACAGGGAGATACTCTGGGGCCAACGTCCTGACTTTC. Translating it yields CASSPGTGRYSGANVLTF. Combining the CDR3 with reference TRBV11-3 and TRBJ2-6 gives the whole variable domain EAGVVQSPRYKIIEKKQPVAFWCNPISGHNTLYWYLQNLGQGPELLIRYENEEAVDDSQLPKDRFSAERLKGVDSTLKIQPAELGDSAVYLCASSPGTGRYSGANVLTFGAGSRLTVL.